A single sample is the source of the 21 T cell receptor beta chains below, sequenced in a study of human T cells and chemical hapten exposure. Time point reported: pre-sensitization, week 0. Treatment denoted: therapeutic diphenylcyclopropenone sensitization with weekly scalp DPC. One entry per CDR3 protein results from TCRdb running MiXCR on the RACE reads. The sample has more than 250,000 distinct CDR3 sequences, around 7.7% seen once. The sample here was whole blood, taken in connection with sensitization to the hapten diphenylcyclopropenone (DPC). The receptors were gathered from a man aged 18-30 years with alopecia areata. Some clones in this sample may be carry-over from other donors' samples.

The chain links TRBV4-3 to TRBJ2-1; 7 bases line up with TRBD1. This CDR3 contains 17 residues. V trimming: 1 base; J trimming: 0 bases; junction bases outside the gene matches: 6. Germline V gene sequence: CDR1 LGHNA, CDR2 YSLEER. DNA for the CDR3: TGCGCCAGCAGCCAAGGGGCGACAGGGAGCTCCTACAATGAGCAGTTCTTC. The encoded protein is CASSQGATGSSYNEQFF.

Only a few counts were recorded for this clonotype. The V call is TRBV7-9, the J call TRBJ2-5; possible D gene TRBD1, 5 bases. The V gene lost 5 bases and the J gene lost 4 bases, with 11 bases spanning the gap. Germline V lookup: CDR1 SEHNR, CDR2 FQNEAQ (reference sequence). CDR3 length: 13 amino acids. In nucleotides, the CDR3 is TGTGCCAGCAGCCTAGGGGCGGTAGAGACCCAGTACTTC. Translation gives CASSLGAVETQYF.

This chain joins TRBV10-3 and TRBJ2-5; 15 bases are a match to TRBD2. Per the germline V gene, CDR1 is ENHRY and CDR2 is SYGVKD. The V and J ends lost 6 bases and 1 base, in that order; junction bases with no gene match: 0. CDR3 size: 15 residues. The CDR3 loop is CAIRGLAGGQETQYF. The CDR3 coding sequence is TGTGCCATCAGGGGACTAGCGGGGGGCCAAGAGACCCAGTACTTC.

This clonotype was seen many times. The chain carries TRBV4-1 and TRBJ2-6; 7 bases align to TRBD1. Germline values: CDR1 MGHRA, CDR2 YSYEKL. CDR3 length: 20 amino acids. Trimming removed 4 bases from V and 0 bases from J; junction bases left unmatched: 15. The CDR3 region is CASSPYTGTAAASGANVLTF. CDR3 DNA sequence: TGCGCCAGCAGCCCCTACACCGGGACAGCAGCAGCCTCTGGGGCCAACGTCCTGACTTTC.

This sequence joins TRBV2 and TRBJ1-2, with TRBD1 matching over 8 bases. With V trimmed by 2 bases and J by 3 bases, 8 bases remained unmatched. The germline V gene encodes CDR1 SNHLY and CDR2 FYNNEI. The length of the CDR3 is 16 residues. The CDR3 coding sequence is TGTGCCAGCAGTGAACACTTCAAACAGGGGGACTATGGCTACACCTTC. It specifies CASSEHFKQGDYGYTF.

This clonotype was observed at least ten times. The chain couples TRBV9 to TRBJ2-3; tentatively, D is TRBD1 or TRBD2 (5 bases each). The CDR3 contains 16 residues. Germline lookup yields CDR1 SGDLS and CDR2 YYNGEE. Trimming took off 4 bases at V and 2 bases at J, with 17 bases between the two ends. The CDR3 loop reads CASSPGTAISTDTQYF. The DNA of the CDR3 is TGTGCCAGCAGCCCAGGGACCGCTATATCCACAGATACGCAGTATTTT.

This chain uses TRBV29-1 with TRBJ2-5; the match to TRBD2 covers 9 bases. This CDR3 has 14 residues. Germline loops: CDR1 SQVTM, CDR2 ANQGSEA. The ends lost 4 bases at V and 1 base at J; junction bases unmatched: 4. Here the CDR3 DNA reads TGCAGCGTTGTGGCTAGCGGGACCCAAGAGACCCAGTACTTC. Encoded protein: CSVVASGTQETQYF.

V gene TRBV12-3 or TRBV12-4 combines with J gene TRBJ1-1, with D unresolved. This CDR3 is built from 12 residues. V was pared by 4 bases and J by 4 bases, with 7 bases between. The CDR3 sequence is CASSSHGTEAFF. CDR3 DNA: TGTGCCAGCAGTTCACATGGCACTGAAGCTTTCTTT.

This clonotype was counted at least ten times. This chain connects TRBV7-9 to TRBJ2-1, with unresolved D. Germline values: CDR1 SEHNR, CDR2 FQNEAQ (reference sequence). CDR3 length equals 13 residues. Deletions cut 1 base from V and 6 bases from J, with 7 bases between. The CDR3 nucleotides are TGTGCCAGCAGCTTAGTGGCCCCCAATGAGCAGTTCTTC. This gives the protein CASSLVAPNEQFF. Supplemented by reference TRBV7-9 and TRBJ2-1, the full variable domain reads DTGVSQNPRHKITKRGQNVTFRCDPISEHNRLYWYRQTLGQGPEFLTYFQNEAQLEKSRLLSDRFSAERPKGSFSTLEIQRTEQGDSAMYLCASSLVAPNEQFFGPGTRLTVL.

This clonotype appeared a few times. The rearrangement uses TRBV3-1 and TRBJ1-1; D remains ambiguous. V lost 1 base and J lost 5, with 14 bases in between. The CDR3 extends over 15 amino acids. CDR1 is LGHDT, CDR2 YNNKEL, per germline (reference sequence). CDR3 in DNA: TGTGCCAGCAGCCAAGCTTTTGGGGAAGGGACTGAAGCTTTCTTT. This encodes CASSQAFGEGTEAFF.

This clonotype was counted only a few times. The rearrangement joins TRBV6-5 to TRBJ2-2, with 10 bases lining up with TRBD1. The CDR3 runs to 17 residues. V shed 5 bases and J 5 bases; nucleotides not matched to a gene: 11. Germline values: CDR1 MNHEY, CDR2 SVGAGI. The CDR3 DNA sequence: TGTGCCAGCAGTGATGAAGCCGGGACAGGGGTGACCGGGGAGCTGTTTTTT. Protein: CASSDEAGTGVTGELFF.

The V gene is TRBV20-1, the J gene TRBJ2-7, with D perhaps TRBD2 (5 bases). The CDR3 sequence is 13 residues long. Germline V lookup: CDR1 DFQATT, CDR2 SNEGSKA (reference sequence). With 1 base removed from V and 0 bases from J, the gap between germline ends came to 7 bases. The CDR3 region is CSARVGSSYEQYV. In DNA form, the CDR3 reads TGCAGTGCTAGAGTAGGGAGCTCCTACGAGCAGTACGTC.

V usage is TRBV29-1 and J usage is TRBJ2-7; no definite D call. This CDR3 is built from 14 residues. Germline V gene sequence: CDR1 SQVTM, CDR2 ANQGSEA. The V end was cut by 2 bases, the J end by 4 bases, with 15 bases between. The CDR3 sequence: CSVEFSQVGYEQYF. As DNA, the CDR3 is TGCAGCGTTGAATTTAGCCAGGTTGGGTACGAGCAGTACTTC.

This clonotype was counted between two and nine times. J is TRBJ1-5 and V is TRBV4-1; perhaps TRBD1 as D (6 bases). The CDR3 spans 15 residues. Germline V gene sequence: CDR1 MGHRA, CDR2 YSYEKL. The V end lost 3 bases, the J end lost 0 bases, and 9 bases lay between the germline ends. For the CDR3, the DNA is TGCGCCAGCAGCCACCGGGACAATAGCAATCAGCCCCAGCATTTT. The encoded protein is CASSHRDNSNQPQHF.

This clonotype was counted at least ten times. The chain combines TRBV9 with TRBJ2-2; the D gene is possibly TRBD1 (6 bases). Per germline, CDR1 SGDLS and CDR2 YYNGEE. With 4 bases removed from V and 9 bases from J, the gap between germline ends came to 10 bases. The CDR3 has 12 amino acids. The CDR3 protein is CASSTGSRELFF. CDR3 DNA: TGTGCCAGCAGCACAGGGTCCCGGGAGCTGTTTTTT.

This clonotype was recorded a few times. The chain carries TRBV2 and TRBJ2-3, with D tentatively TRBD1 (5 bases). The CDR3 totals 14 residues. V gave up 3 bases and J gave up 2 bases, with 9 bases separating them. Germline values: CDR1 SNHLY, CDR2 FYNNEI. For the CDR3, the DNA is TGTGCCAGCAGTGACAGGGTTGACACAGATACGCAGTATTTT. Amino acids: CASSDRVDTDTQYF.

The sample holds a few counts of this clonotype. The gene calls are TRBV7-3 and TRBJ1-1, with unresolved D. Trimming removed 1 base at V and 0 bases at J, with 9 bases between. CDR1 SGHTA and CDR2 FQGTGA come from the germline V gene. CDR3 length equals 15 residues. Written as DNA, the CDR3 is TGTGCCAGCAGCTTAATTGGCGGCATGAACACTGAAGCTTTCTTT. It yields the protein CASSLIGGMNTEAFF.

This clonotype came up many times. V gene TRBV7-2 combines with J gene TRBJ2-5; D is unclear. Trimming stripped 5 bases from V and 3 bases from J, with 13 bases between. The germline gives CDR1 SGHTA, CDR2 FQGNSA. This CDR3 spans 14 amino acids. The CDR3 DNA follows: TGTGCCAGCAGCCCAAACTGGTTGAAAGAGACCCAGTACTTC. This translates into CASSPNWLKETQYF.

V and J are TRBV27 and TRBJ2-3, with D hard to call. CDR3 length: 13 amino acids. Deletions cut 5 bases from V and 2 bases from J, with 8 bases between. Per germline, CDR1 MNHEY and CDR2 SMNVEV (reference sequence). The CDR3 DNA reads TGTGCCAGCAGTCGGTTGAACACAGATACGCAGTATTTT. Translated, it gives CASSRLNTDTQYF.

This clonotype occurred many times. CDR3 loop: CASSQGFRLAGVYEQYF. The CDR3 DNA reads as TGTGCCAGCAGCCAAGGGTTTAGGCTAGCGGGGGTCTACGAGCAGTACTTC. The chain uses TRBV3-1 and TRBJ2-7; 10 bases map to TRBD2. After removal of 1 base from V and 3 bases from J, the junction contained 9 bases not matched to a gene. The CDR3 is 17 amino acids. Germline values: CDR1 LGHDT, CDR2 YNNKEL (reference sequence).

The gene calls are TRBV7-9 and TRBJ2-3, with D perhaps matching TRBD1 (5 bases). V lost 4 bases and J 4 bases, leaving 18 bases between the germline ends. The CDR3 consists of 16 residues. Germline loops: CDR1 SEHNR, CDR2 FQNEAQ (reference sequence). The DNA of the CDR3 is TGTGCCAGCAGCTCGTTGACAGCCGAAGGCGCAGATACGCAGTATTTT. It is translated as CASSSLTAEGADTQYF. The full variable domain, rest sourced from reference TRBV7-9 and TRBJ2-3, is DTGVSQNPRHKITKRGQNVTFRCDPISEHNRLYWYRQTLGQGPEFLTYFQNEAQLEKSRLLSDRFSAERPKGSFSTLEIQRTEQGDSAMYLCASSSLTAEGADTQYFGPGTRLTVL.